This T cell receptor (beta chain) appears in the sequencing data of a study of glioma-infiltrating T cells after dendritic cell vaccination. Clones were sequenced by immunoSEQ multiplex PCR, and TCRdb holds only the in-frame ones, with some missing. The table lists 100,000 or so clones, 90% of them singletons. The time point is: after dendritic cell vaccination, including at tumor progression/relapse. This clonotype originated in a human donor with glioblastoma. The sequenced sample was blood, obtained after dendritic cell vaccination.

CDR3 DNA: TGCGCCACTAGCCCAAACTCCGGGGGCTACACCTTC. Translated, it gives CATSPNSGGYTF. The chain couples TRBV5-1 to TRBJ1-2, with unresolved D. The CDR3 sequence is 12 residues long. The germline CDR1 and CDR2 sequences are SGHRS and YFSETQ. The V end was cut by 9 bases, the J end by 8 bases, with 17 bases between.